This T cell receptor (beta chain) was documented in a study of graft-versus-host responses after intestinal transplantation. Overall study context: Isolated intestinal, liver-intestinal, or multivisceral transplants were what recipients had. Anti-thymocyte globulin served as induction for all recipients, who then took tacrolimus and steroids for about three years.

Some clones are missing from TCRdb's copy, which holds only in-frame ones; the method was immunoSEQ multiplex PCR. Among 70,000 to 100,000 clones, roughly nine tenths were seen once, and the ten largest hold 0.34%. Concerning this clone itself: What it recognizes is unknown.

Notes on the study in general: GvH clones surfaced in recipient marrow, some emerging earlier in ileum or blood.

The source is a human donor who received an intestinal transplant. The input for sequencing was unstimulated CD4+ T cells sorted from spleen or lymph node cells, taken before intestinal transplant.

In nucleotides, the CDR3 is TGTGCCAGCAGCTTGGGGGGACAGGGGTCCCTCTGGGTCTACGAGCAGTACTTC. Translated, it gives CASSLGGQGSLWVYEQYF. V is TRBV5-5 and J is TRBJ2-7; 10 positions agree with TRBD1. This CDR3 has 18 residues. The germline CDR1 and CDR2 sequences are SGHKS and YYEKEE (reference sequence). V shed 0 bases and J 3 bases; nucleotides not matched to a gene: 12.